A selection of T cell receptor beta chains follows, all from one sample in a study of cytotoxic CD8 clonotypes in ibrutinib-treated CLL. The method was immunoSEQ multiplex PCR; TCRdb's version includes in-frame clones alone and lacks a portion of them. The table lists 250,000 to 350,000 clones, less than 85% of them singletons. The sequencing here drew on PBMCs, taken at disease progression, from a patient treated with ibrutinib. The receptor source for this set is a human donor with chronic lymphocytic leukemia. Each CDR3 is given with its conserved first and last residue. The D gene is left open where the match is weak. A row's size may be missing; if present it is once, few, many or a size class.

TRBJ2-3 TRBD2 TRBV10-3 . CATTRSGGGDTQYF TGTGCCACCACTCGTAGCGGGGGTGGAGATACGCAGTATTTT
TRBJ2-1 TRBD1 TRBV5-4 . CASSYPGQGYNEQFF TGTGCCAGCAGCTACCCGGGACAGGGTTACAATGAGCAGTTCTTC
TRBJ2-1 . TRBV28 . CASSPTRAYNEQFF TGTGCCAGCAGTCCGACCAGGGCCTACAATGAGCAGTTCTTC
TRBJ1-2 . TRBV29-1 . CSVRDTDNYGYTF TGCAGCGTCAGGGACACGGATAACTATGGCTACACCTTC
TRBJ2-1 . TRBV19 . CASSEPGQGSNEQFF TGTGCCAGTAGTGAACCGGGACAAGGGTCGAATGAGCAGTTCTTC
TRBJ1-5 . TRBV10-2 few CASSEFSQPQHF TGCGCCAGCAGTGAGTTCAGTCAGCCCCAGCATTTT
TRBJ2-2 . TRBV6-5 few CASSQAGELFF TGTGCCAGCAGTCAGGCCGGGGAGCTGTTTTTT
TRBJ1-2 . TRBV18 once CASSRRDYGYTF TGTGCCAGCTCCCGGAGGGACTATGGCTACACCTTC
TRBJ1-1 . TRBV19 . CASRWRGNTEAFF TGTGCCAGTAGGTGGAGAGGGAACACTGAAGCTTTCTTT
TRBJ2-2 TRBD1 TRBV7-2 few CASSLAGTGGGTGELFF TGTGCCAGCAGCTTAGCGGGGACAGGGGGAGGCACCGGGGAGCTGTTTTTT
TRBJ1-1 TRBD1 TRBV23-1 . CASSQHGQGRDTEAFF TGCGCCAGCAGTCAACATGGACAGGGGCGGGACACTGAAGCTTTCTTT
TRBJ2-5 TRBD1 TRBV7-9 . CASSPQGWQETQYF TGTGCCAGCAGCCCACAGGGGTGGCAAGAGACCCAGTACTTC
TRBJ1-6 TRBD1 TRBV7-9 few CASSLRTGGGNSPLHF TGTGCCAGCAGCTTGAGGACAGGGGGAGGTAATTCACCCCTCCACTTT
TRBJ2-1 . TRBV2 . CASSEVVEQFF TGTGCCAGCAGTGAAGTAGTTGAGCAGTTCTTC
TRBJ2-3 . TRBV29-1 . CSVEGRLTDTQYF TGCAGCGTAGAGGGGCGGCTCACAGATACGCAGTATTTT
TRBJ2-3 TRBD1 TRBV23-1 . CASSQNDRGYRDTQYF TGCGCCAGCAGTCAAAATGACAGGGGTTACCGAGATACGCAGTATTTT